The present T cell receptor (beta chain) was sequenced within a study of blood T cell repertoires in COVID-19 (dated by TCRdb to 2019 to 2021). About the full investigation: The collaborator samples originated in the United States, Italy and Spain and spanned the acute and convalescent phases of COVID-19. HLA class I and class II types, where available, came from metadata supplied by the sample provider rather than from assay-based typing. Samples came from the ongoing ImmuneRACE study (first 160 participants) plus 1,254 subjects from 6 global collaborators. Subjects who had been exposed to COVID-19, were actively infected with it, or had recovered from it provided the deeply sampled blood TCRbeta repertoires that made up the dataset. The material from the prospective study consisted of cDNA or gDNA derived from T cells, B-cell-depleted T cells, or PBMCs. The repertoires were released in a freely available public database meant as a resource for research on the immune response to SARS-CoV-2. Sample metadata almost always included a de-identified subject ID, COVID-19 status, age in years and sex.

In this sample, this clone turned up a few times. Its antigen remains undetermined. No much larger clone exists at a distance of one base, and base qualities are not known. The CDR3 spans 18 residues, from the cysteine through the phenylalanine. The sequence is cut down to CDR3 DNA, 54 bases in frame from base 1. In the prospective study, participants were about 18 to 89 years old, resided in 24 geographic areas of the United States, and were enrolled through a virtual design. In the prospective study, participants were assigned to cohorts based on the clinical history participants reported in a screening survey and a study questionnaire. Recovered participants in ImmuneRACE Cohort 3 were defined as having two consecutive negative NP/OP PCR tests, clearance from a healthcare professional, or resolution of symptoms. Each participant in the prospective study had whole blood, serum and a nasopharyngeal or oropharyngeal swab collected by mobile phlebotomists. Participants in the prospective study had the option to provide additional blood draws and questionnaires over a roughly two-month period. Prospective study blood samples were shipped either frozen or at room temperature before DNA extraction.

TCRbeta CDR3 regions were amplified from genomic DNA using the immunoSEQ Assay, a bias-controlled multiplex PCR. As for how the authors treated the data: The number of nucleated cells in each sample was estimated by amplification of reference gene primers within the assay. To quantify the absolute abundance of each unique TCRbeta CDR3 rearrangement, sequence reads were collapsed and filtered. For each sample, productive Simpson clonality was calculated by taking the square root of Simpson's diversity index across productive rearrangements. The table comes from immuneACCESS by way of TCRdb, which keeps in-frame sequences with V and J called. Part of the clones is missing from these tables; in studies checked, under half for an unresolved V gene and the rest for unknown reasons. The V and J calls and clone size are taken from that table; D and trimming were inferred from the DNA. The sample profile shows approximately 210,000 clones; roughly 82% of them were found once. The ten largest clones represent about 12% of the sample.

Study-wide conclusions, independent of this receptor: How much clinical and demographic metadata was included differed by source and by participant, and the metadata was provided uncurated.

The chain is encoded by TRBV21-1 joined to TRBJ1-3; the D call in the table, TRBD1, was not verified against the DNA. TRBV21-1 is described as a pseudogene. This TCR derives from a middle-aged man who had recovered from COVID-19. The sample consisted of PBMCs or T cells enriched from blood (not recorded which). DNA sequence: TGTGCCAGCAGCAAGTGGGGTACAGGGCCTTGCTCTGGAAACACCATATATTTT. The encoded protein is CASSKWGTGPCSGNTIYF.